The clone carrying this T cell receptor delta chain was found a few times. Its matching antigen is unknown. TCRdb's protein for this DNA is that of a much larger clone and differs from the translation at residue 16, likely a read error; the protein shown is the DNA translation. Bulk repertoires came from Vgamma9/Vdelta2+ or Vdelta2-negative gammadelta T cells flow-sorted from PBMC. This sample was included in a study of γδ T cells in repeated Plasmodium falciparum infection. General study results and limits: Compared with Australian children, Malian Vdelta2-negative repertoires seemed more clonal, less diverse, less shared. Malian donors came from one small rural village, predominantly one ethnic group. Waves of new clonotype selection appeared after repeated controlled infections in Vdelta2-negative, largely Vdelta1+, gammadelta T cells.

Both TRG and TRD chains were sequenced from each sorted sample. TCRdb re-called clones from the multiplex PCR reads using CATT. Seen here are about 51,000 delta-chain clones, roughly 2% observed once, and the top ten hold approximately 24%. V shed 4 bases, J shed 4 bases, and the junction held 36 bases outside the gene matches. This CDR3 spans 24 amino acids. Germline V gives CDR1 TSWWSYY, CDR2 QGS. The source of this sequence is a pool of human donors (malaria-infected and uninfected, not separated). This chain connects TRDV1 to TRDJ1, with TRDD3 matching 7 bases. TCRdb carries no J gene annotation; the J gene was assigned here by matching the DNA with germline. The sample consisted of gamma-delta T cells from blood. Written as DNA, the CDR3 is TGTGCTCTTGGGGCCACTCAGGTCTACGAGGGGGATTCAGTTCGGCCTTCGGTAAACGATAAACTCATCTTT. It encodes CALGATQVYEGDSVRPSVNDKLIF.